The 17 T cell receptor beta chains below come from one sample, sequenced in a study of blood T cell repertoires in COVID-19. Produced via immunoSEQ multiplex PCR; TCRdb's table is partial and in-frame only. The data hold some 90,000 clones, with more than 70% observed a single time. Sequencing input: peripheral blood. The receptors stem from a man between 45 and 60 years old with COVID-19, enrolled during active disease.

The rearrangement links TRBV3-1 (or the pseudogene TRBV3-2) to TRBJ2-1, with TRBD2 matching over 8 bases. There are 17 residues in the CDR3. Germline CDR1 and CDR2: LGHDT and YNNKEL (reference sequence). The ends lost 6 bases at V and 6 bases at J; junction bases unmatched: 16. CDR3 sequence: CASRNRVGSGDGNEQFF. The DNA of the CDR3 is TGTGCCAGCAGAAATCGGGTTGGTAGCGGGGACGGCAATGAGCAGTTCTTC.

This chain joins TRBV27 and TRBJ2-2; TRBD1 is a possible D gene (5 bases). Trimming removed 6 bases at V and 6 bases at J, with 20 bases between. The CDR3 is 16 residues long. Germline values: CDR1 MNHEY, CDR2 SMNVEV (reference sequence). CDR3 protein: CASSRRGETRPGELFF. The CDR3 nucleotides are TGTGCCAGCAGCCGAAGGGGCGAAACGCGCCCCGGGGAGCTGTTTTTT.

The chain couples TRBV27 to TRBJ2-1; 8 bases are a match to TRBD2. V gave up 6 bases and J gave up 0 bases; unmatched junction bases: 7. CDR3 size: 16 residues. Germline V gives CDR1 MNHEY, CDR2 SMNVEV (reference sequence). The CDR3 sequence: CASRKSGGNSYNEQFF. The CDR3 region has the DNA TGTGCCAGCAGAAAAAGCGGGGGAAACTCCTACAATGAGCAGTTCTTC.

This chain links TRBV2 with TRBJ1-4, with a weak D call TRBD1 (6 bases). This CDR3 contains 15 residues. V was shortened by 8 bases and J by 5 bases, with 18 bases between the two germline ends. The V gene's germline CDR1 is SNHLY and CDR2 FYNNEI. The chain's CDR3 is CASGVLGQRNEKLFF. The CDR3 nucleotides are TGTGCCAGCGGGGTTCTGGGACAAAGAAATGAAAAACTGTTTTTT.

The DNA of the CDR3 is TGTGCCAGTAGTATAGAGGGACAGGGAAGGTCGGATCAGCCCCAGCATTTT. Translating gives CASSIEGQGRSDQPQHF. The chain recombines TRBV19 with TRBJ1-5; 9 nucleotides match TRBD1. This CDR3 comprises 17 residues. Trimming at V came to 0 bases and at J to 5 bases, leaving 8 bases not matched to a gene. The germline V gene encodes CDR1 LNHDA and CDR2 SQIVND (reference sequence). Supplemented by reference TRBV19 and TRBJ1-5, the full variable domain reads DGGITQSPKYLFRKEGQNVTLSCEQNLNHDAMYWYRQDPGQGLRLIYYSQIVNDFQKGDIAEGYSVSREKKESFPLTVTSAQKNPTAFYLCASSIEGQGRSDQPQHFGDGTRLSIL.

J is TRBJ2-1 and V is TRBV6-1; 8 bases agree with TRBD1. Per the germline V gene, CDR1 is MNHNS and CDR2 is SASEGT. The CDR3 runs to 16 residues. With 1 base clipped from V and 0 bases from J, the junction kept 2 bases outside the gene matches. The CDR3 is CASSEDGQGSYNEQFF. In nucleotides, the CDR3 is TGTGCCAGCAGTGAAGATGGACAGGGCTCCTACAATGAGCAGTTCTTC.

The chain recombines TRBV30 with TRBJ1-5; TRBD1 is a possible D gene (6 bases). This CDR3 has 17 amino acids. Trimming cost V 2 bases and J 2 bases, with 19 bases left between them. CDR1 and CDR2 (germline): GTSNPN, SVGIG (reference sequence). The CDR3 nucleotides read TGTGCCTGGAGTCCAGGGGTCCTTCGAGATGGCAATCAGCCCCAGCATTTT. Protein: CAWSPGVLRDGNQPQHF.

This chain links TRBV28 with TRBJ1-2; D remains unclear. The CDR3 loop spans 15 amino acids. Trimming left V 1 base short and J 2 bases short, with 11 bases between. Germline V gene data show CDR1 as MDHEN and CDR2 as SYDVKM. CDR3 DNA sequence: TGTGCCAGCAGTTTATCCCGGACTAAGAACTATGGCTACACCTTC. Residues: CASSLSRTKNYGYTF.

The chain links TRBV19 to TRBJ2-7, with 7 bases lining up with TRBD1. This CDR3 has 14 amino acids. Germline trimming cut 6 bases from V and 4 bases from J; bases unmatched to any gene: 9. The germline CDR1 and CDR2 sequences are LNHDA and SQIVND (reference sequence). In nucleotides, the CDR3 is TGTGCCAGTAGCGCGACAGGGCTGGGGTACGAGCAGTACTTC. Translating gives CASSATGLGYEQYF. Together with reference TRBV19 and TRBJ2-7, the CDR3 gives the full variable domain: DGGITQSPKYLFRKEGQNVTLSCEQNLNHDAMYWYRQDPGQGLRLIYYSQIVNDFQKGDIAEGYSVSREKKESFPLTVTSAQKNPTAFYLCASSATGLGYEQYFGPGTRLTVT.

The V call is TRBV3-1 (or the pseudogene TRBV3-2), the J call TRBJ2-7; TRBD1 aligns across 10 bases. Germline V gene sequence: CDR1 LGHDT, CDR2 YNNKEL (reference sequence). The CDR3 runs to 15 residues. Unmatched junction bases numbered 8, after V lost 7 bases and J lost 2 bases. As DNA, the CDR3 is TGTGCCAGCAACCCTCAAGGGACAGGGGCCTACGAGCAGTACTTC. The encoded protein is CASNPQGTGAYEQYF.

The V gene is TRBV5-1, the J gene TRBJ1-2, with 7 bases aligning to TRBD1. The CDR3 covers 14 residues. J was trimmed by 0 bases and V by 5 bases; bases with no gene match: 4. Per germline, CDR1 SGHRS and CDR2 YFSETQ. For the CDR3, the DNA is TGCGCCAGCAGTTCCGACAGGGCTAACTATGGCTACACCTTC. It translates to CASSSDRANYGYTF.

The rearrangement uses TRBV4-3 and TRBJ1-2, with D perhaps TRBD1 (5 bases). Per the germline V gene, CDR1 is LGHNA and CDR2 is YSLEER. This CDR3 has 15 residues. V lost 0 bases to trimming and J lost 5 bases, with 13 bases between them. CDR3 region: CASSQESGAGYGYTF. For the CDR3, the DNA is TGCGCCAGCAGCCAAGAATCTGGGGCAGGGTATGGCTACACCTTC.

The chain uses TRBV27 and TRBJ1-6; D remains unclear. CDR3 size: 16 residues. V lost 3 bases, J lost 4 bases, and 13 bases lay in between. Germline loops: CDR1 MNHEY, CDR2 SMNVEV (reference sequence). CDR3 sequence (DNA): TGTGCCAGCAGTTTCCGAGGAGGGTTTTATAATTCACCCCTCCACTTT. This sequence encodes CASSFRGGFYNSPLHF.

This clone was seen a handful of times. The gene calls are TRBV10-3 and TRBJ1-5; D not certain. V shed 1 base and J shed 9 bases, with 10 bases lying between them. The CDR3 is made up of 13 amino acids. Germline-derived CDR1 and CDR2 are ENHRY and SYGVKD. The CDR3 DNA reads TGTGCCATCAGTGAGTATGTGGCTCGGCCCCAGCATTTT. Amino acids: CAISEYVARPQHF.

This clone was seen only once. CDR3 region: CASRTWDRGRGYTF. The DNA of the CDR3 is TGTGCCAGCAGAACCTGGGACAGGGGGAGAGGCTACACCTTC. The rearrangement uses TRBV6-5 and TRBJ1-2, with 11 bases fitting TRBD1. The V and J ends lost 6 bases and 8 bases, in that order; junction bases with no gene match: 8. There are 14 residues in the CDR3. Germline loops: CDR1 MNHEY, CDR2 SVGAGI.

The CDR3 sequence: CAISPGVRQNTGELFF. CDR3 DNA sequence: TGTGCCATCAGTCCGGGGGTTCGACAGAACACCGGGGAGCTGTTTTTT. The chain employs TRBV10-3 and TRBJ2-2; weak D call: TRBD2 (6 bases). This CDR3 is 16 amino acids long. Per the germline V gene, CDR1 is ENHRY and CDR2 is SYGVKD. V was shortened by 5 bases and J by 1 base, with 14 bases between the two germline ends.

The rearrangement uses TRBV5-4 and TRBJ2-3; 8 bases are a match to TRBD2. Trimming took 4 bases from V and 2 from J; bases not matched to a gene: 9. The germline V gene encodes CDR1 SGHNT and CDR2 YYREEE (reference sequence). The CDR3 covers 16 residues. CDR3 bases: TGTGCCAGCAGCCGTTATACTAGCGGATTCACAGATACGCAGTATTTT. Protein: CASSRYTSGFTDTQYF. Full variable domain (missing parts from reference TRBV5-4 and TRBJ2-3): ETGVTQSPTHLIKTRGQQVTLRCSSQSGHNTVSWYQQALGQGPQFIFQYYREEENGRGNFPPRFSGLQFPNYSSELNVNALELDDSALYLCASSRYTSGFTDTQYFGPGTRLTVL.